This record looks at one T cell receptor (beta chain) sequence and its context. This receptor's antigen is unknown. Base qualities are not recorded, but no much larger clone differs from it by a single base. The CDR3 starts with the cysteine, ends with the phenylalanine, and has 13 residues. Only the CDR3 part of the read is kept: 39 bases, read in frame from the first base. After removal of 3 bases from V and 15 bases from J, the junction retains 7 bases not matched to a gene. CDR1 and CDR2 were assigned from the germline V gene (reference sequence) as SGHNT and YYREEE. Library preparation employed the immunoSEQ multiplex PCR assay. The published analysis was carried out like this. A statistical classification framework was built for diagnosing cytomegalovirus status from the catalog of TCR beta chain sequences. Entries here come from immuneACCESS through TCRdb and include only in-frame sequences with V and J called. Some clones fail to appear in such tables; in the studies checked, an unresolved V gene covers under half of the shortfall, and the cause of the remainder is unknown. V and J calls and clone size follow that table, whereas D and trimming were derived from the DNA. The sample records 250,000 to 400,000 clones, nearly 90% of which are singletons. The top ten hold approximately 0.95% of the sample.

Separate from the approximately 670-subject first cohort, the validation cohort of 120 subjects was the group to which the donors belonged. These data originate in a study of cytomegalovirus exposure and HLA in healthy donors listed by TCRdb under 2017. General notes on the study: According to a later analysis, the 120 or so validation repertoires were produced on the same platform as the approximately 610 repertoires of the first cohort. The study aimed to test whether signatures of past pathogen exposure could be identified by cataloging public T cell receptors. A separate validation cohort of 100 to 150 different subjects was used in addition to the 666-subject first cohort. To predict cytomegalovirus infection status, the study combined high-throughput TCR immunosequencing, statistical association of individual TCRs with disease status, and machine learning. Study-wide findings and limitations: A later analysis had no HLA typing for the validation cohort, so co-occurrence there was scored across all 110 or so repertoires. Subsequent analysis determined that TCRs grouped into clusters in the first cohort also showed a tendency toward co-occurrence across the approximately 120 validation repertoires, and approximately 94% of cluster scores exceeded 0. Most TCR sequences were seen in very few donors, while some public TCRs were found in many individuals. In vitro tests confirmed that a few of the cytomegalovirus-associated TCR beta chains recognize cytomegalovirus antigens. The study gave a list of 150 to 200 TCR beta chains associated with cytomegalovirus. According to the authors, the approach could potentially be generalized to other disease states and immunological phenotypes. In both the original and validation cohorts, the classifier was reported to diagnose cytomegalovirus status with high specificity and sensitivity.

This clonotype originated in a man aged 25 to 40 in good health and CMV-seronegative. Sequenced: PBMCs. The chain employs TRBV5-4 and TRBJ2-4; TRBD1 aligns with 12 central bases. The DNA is TGTGCCAGCAGCTGGGACAGGGGGCCCAGGTTGTACTTC. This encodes CASSWDRGPRLYF.